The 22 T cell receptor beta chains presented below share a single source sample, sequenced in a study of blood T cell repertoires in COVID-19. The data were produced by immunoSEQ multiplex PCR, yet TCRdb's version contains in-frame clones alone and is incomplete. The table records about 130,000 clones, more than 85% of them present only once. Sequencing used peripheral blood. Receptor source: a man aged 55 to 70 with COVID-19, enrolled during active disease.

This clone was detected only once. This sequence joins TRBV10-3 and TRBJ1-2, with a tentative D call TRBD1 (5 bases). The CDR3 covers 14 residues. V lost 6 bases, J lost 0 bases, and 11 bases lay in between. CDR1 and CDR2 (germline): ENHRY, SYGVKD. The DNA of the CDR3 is TGTGCCATCAGGGCGGACACTACTAACTATGGCTACACCTTC. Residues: CAIRADTTNYGYTF.

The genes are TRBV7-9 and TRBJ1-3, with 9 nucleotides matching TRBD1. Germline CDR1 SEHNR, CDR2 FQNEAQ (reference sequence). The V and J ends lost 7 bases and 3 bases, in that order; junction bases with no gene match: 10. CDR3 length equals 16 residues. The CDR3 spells CASTLGDRDGGNTIYF. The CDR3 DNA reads TGTGCCAGCACCCTGGGGGACAGGGACGGTGGAAACACCATATATTTT.

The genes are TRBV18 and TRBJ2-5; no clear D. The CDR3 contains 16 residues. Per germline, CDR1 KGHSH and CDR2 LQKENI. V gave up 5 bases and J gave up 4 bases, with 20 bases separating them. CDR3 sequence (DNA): TGTGCCAGCTCAACATCTCAGACCAGCGTGGGAGAGACCCAGTACTTC. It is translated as CASSTSQTSVGETQYF.

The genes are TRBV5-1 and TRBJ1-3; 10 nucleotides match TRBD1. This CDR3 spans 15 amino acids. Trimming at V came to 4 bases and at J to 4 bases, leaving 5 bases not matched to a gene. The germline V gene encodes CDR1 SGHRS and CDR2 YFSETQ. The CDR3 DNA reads TGCGCCAGCAGCACCGGACAGGGGGGAGGAAACACCATATATTTT. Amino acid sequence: CASSTGQGGGNTIYF.

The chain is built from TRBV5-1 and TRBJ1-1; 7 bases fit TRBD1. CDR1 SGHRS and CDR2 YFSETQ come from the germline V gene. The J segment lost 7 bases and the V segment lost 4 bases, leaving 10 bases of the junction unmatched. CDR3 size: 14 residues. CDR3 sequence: CASSRDRASSEAFF. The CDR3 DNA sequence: TGCGCCAGCAGCAGGGACAGAGCGAGCAGTGAAGCTTTCTTT. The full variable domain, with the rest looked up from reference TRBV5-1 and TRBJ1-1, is KAGVTQTPRYLIKTRGQQVTLSCSPISGHRSVSWYQQTPGQGLQFLFEYFSETQRNKGNFPGRFSGRQFSNSRSEMNVSTLELGDSALYLCASSRDRASSEAFFGQGTRLTVV.

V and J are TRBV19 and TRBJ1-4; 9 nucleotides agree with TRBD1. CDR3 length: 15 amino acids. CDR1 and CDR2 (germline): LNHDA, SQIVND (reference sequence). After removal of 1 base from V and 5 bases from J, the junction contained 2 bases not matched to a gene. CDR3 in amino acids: CASSIVGTGNEKLFF. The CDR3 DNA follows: TGTGCCAGTAGTATAGTAGGGACAGGGAATGAAAAACTGTTTTTT.

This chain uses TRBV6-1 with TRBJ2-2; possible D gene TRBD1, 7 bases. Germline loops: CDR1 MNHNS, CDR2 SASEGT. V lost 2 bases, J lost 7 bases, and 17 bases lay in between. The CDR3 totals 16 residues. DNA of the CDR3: TGTGCCAGCAGTGAAAGGGGGGCAGGGGGTTTCGGGGAGCTGTTTTTT. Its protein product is CASSERGAGGFGELFF.

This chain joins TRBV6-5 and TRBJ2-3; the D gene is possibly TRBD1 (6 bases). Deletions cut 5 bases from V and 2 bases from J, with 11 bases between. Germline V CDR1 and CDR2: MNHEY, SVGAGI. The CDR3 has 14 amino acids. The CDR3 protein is CASSRGQNTDTQYF. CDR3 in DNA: TGTGCCAGCAGTCGCGGACAGAACACAGATACGCAGTATTTT.

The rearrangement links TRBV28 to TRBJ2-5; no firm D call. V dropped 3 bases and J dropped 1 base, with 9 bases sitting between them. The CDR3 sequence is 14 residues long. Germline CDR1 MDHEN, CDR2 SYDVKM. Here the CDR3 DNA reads TGTGCCAGCAGTTTTGGGCAGGCCCAAGAGACCCAGTACTTC. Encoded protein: CASSFGQAQETQYF. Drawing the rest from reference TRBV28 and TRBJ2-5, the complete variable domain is DVKVTQSSRYLVKRTGEKVFLECVQDMDHENMFWYRQDPGLGLRLIYFSYDVKMKEKGDIPEGYSVSREKKERFSLILESASTNQTSMYLCASSFGQAQETQYFGPGTRLLVL.

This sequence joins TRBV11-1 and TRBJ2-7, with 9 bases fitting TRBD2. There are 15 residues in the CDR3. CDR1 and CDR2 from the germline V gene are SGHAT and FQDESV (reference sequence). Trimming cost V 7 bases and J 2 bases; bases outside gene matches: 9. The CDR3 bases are TGTGCCAGCAAACATAGCGGGGGTACGCCCTACGAGCAGTACTTC. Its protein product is CASKHSGGTPYEQYF. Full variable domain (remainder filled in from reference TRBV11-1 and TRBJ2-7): EAEVAQSPRYKITEKSQAVAFWCDPISGHATLYWYRQILGQGPELLVQFQDESVVDDSQLPKDRFSAERLKGVDSTLKIQPAELGDSAMYLCASKHSGGTPYEQYFGPGTRLTVT.

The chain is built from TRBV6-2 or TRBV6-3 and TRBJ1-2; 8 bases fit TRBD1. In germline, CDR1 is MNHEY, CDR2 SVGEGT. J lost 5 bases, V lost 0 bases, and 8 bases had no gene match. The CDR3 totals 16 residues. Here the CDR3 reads CASSYSRAQGAYGYTF. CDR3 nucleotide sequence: TGTGCCAGCAGTTACTCGAGAGCGCAGGGGGCTTATGGCTACACCTTC.

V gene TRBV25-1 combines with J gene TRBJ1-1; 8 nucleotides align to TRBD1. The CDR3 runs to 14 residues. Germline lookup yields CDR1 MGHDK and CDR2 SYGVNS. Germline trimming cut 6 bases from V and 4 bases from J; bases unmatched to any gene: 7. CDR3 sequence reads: CASSTGGGSTEAFF. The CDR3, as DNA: TGTGCCAGCAGCACAGGGGGGGGTAGCACTGAAGCTTTCTTT.

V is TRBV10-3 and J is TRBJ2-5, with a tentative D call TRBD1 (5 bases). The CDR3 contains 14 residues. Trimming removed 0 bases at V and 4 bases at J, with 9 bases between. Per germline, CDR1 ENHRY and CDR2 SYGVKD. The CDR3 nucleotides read TGTGCCATCAGTGAGTCGGGGCAGATAGAGACCCAGTACTTC. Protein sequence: CAISESGQIETQYF.

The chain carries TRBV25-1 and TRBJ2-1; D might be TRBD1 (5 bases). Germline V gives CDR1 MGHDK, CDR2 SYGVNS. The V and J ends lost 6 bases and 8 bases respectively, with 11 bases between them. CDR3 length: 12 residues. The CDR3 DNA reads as TGTGCCAGCAGCCTCCAGGGCGATGAGCAGTTCTTC. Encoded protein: CASSLQGDEQFF.

CDR3 bases: TGTGCCAGTAGTGTACAGGGCTTTCAGCCCCAGCATTTT. Its protein product is CASSVQGFQPQHF. The chain uses TRBV19 and TRBJ1-5, with D possibly TRBD1 on 6 matching bases. The ends were cut back, 5 bases at V and 6 bases at J, with 11 bases in the middle. CDR3 size: 13 residues. Germline CDR1 LNHDA, CDR2 SQIVND (reference sequence).

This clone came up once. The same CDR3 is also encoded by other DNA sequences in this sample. The CDR3 nucleotides are TGTGCCAGCAGCTCCAACCGGGATAGCTCCTACGAGCAGTACTTC. This gives the protein CASSSNRDSSYEQYF. The genes are TRBV11-2 and TRBJ2-7, with a tentative D call TRBD2 (5 bases). With 4 bases removed from V and 0 bases from J, the gap between germline ends came to 13 bases. The CDR3 loop spans 15 amino acids. Germline CDR1 is SGHAT and CDR2 is FQNNGV. Filled out from reference TRBV11-2 and TRBJ2-7, the complete variable domain reads EAGVAQSPRYKIIEKRQSVAFWCNPISGHATLYWYQQILGQGPKLLIQFQNNGVVDDSQLPKDRFSAERLKGVDSTLKIQPAKLEDSAVYLCASSSNRDSSYEQYFGPGTRLTVT.

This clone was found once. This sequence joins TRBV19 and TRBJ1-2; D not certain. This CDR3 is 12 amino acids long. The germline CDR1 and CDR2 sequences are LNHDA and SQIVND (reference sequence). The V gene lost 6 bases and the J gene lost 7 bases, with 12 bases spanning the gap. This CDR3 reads CASSPDLGGYTF. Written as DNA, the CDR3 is TGTGCCAGTAGCCCCGACTTGGGTGGCTACACCTTC. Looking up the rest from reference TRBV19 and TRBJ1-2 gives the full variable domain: DGGITQSPKYLFRKEGQNVTLSCEQNLNHDAMYWYRQDPGQGLRLIYYSQIVNDFQKGDIAEGYSVSREKKESFPLTVTSAQKNPTAFYLCASSPDLGGYTFGSGTRLTVV.

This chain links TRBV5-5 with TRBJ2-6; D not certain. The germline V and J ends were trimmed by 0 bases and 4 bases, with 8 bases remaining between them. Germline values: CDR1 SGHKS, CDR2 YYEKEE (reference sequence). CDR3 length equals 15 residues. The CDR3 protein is CASSLGAPGANVLTF. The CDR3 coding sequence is TGTGCCAGCAGCTTGGGAGCTCCCGGGGCCAACGTCCTGACTTTC.

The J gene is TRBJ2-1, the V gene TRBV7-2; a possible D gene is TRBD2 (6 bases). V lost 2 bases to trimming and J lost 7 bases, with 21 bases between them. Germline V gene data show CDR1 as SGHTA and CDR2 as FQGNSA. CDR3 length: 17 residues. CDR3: CASSLSPGLHYKNEQFF. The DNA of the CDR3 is TGTGCCAGCAGCTTATCCCCAGGACTACACTATAAGAATGAGCAGTTCTTC.

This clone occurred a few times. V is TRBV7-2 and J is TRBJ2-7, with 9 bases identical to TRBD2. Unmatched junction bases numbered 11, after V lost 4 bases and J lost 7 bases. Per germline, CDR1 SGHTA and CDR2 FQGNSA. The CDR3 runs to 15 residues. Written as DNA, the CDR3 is TGTGCCAGCAGCTCCGATCGCGGGGGGGCGGGTGAGCAGTACTTC. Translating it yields CASSSDRGGAGEQYF. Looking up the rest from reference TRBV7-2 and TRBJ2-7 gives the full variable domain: GAGVSQSPSNKVTEKGKDVELRCDPISGHTALYWYRQSLGQGLEFLIYFQGNSAPDKSGLPSDRFSAERTGGSVSTLTIQRTQQEDSAVYLCASSSDRGGAGEQYFGPGTRLTVT.

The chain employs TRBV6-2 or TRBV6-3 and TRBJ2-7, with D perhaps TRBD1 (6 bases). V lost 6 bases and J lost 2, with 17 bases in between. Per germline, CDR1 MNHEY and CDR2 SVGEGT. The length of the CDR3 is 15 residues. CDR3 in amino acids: CASSRRPGQPYEQYF. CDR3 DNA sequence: TGTGCCAGCAGCAGACGACCGGGACAACCCTACGAGCAGTACTTC.

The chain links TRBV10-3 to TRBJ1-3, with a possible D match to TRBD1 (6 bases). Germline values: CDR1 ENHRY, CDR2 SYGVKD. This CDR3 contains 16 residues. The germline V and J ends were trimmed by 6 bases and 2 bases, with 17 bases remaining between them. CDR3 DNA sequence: TGTGCCATCAGGGCCCCGGACAGTAGAACTGGAAACACCATATATTTT. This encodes CAIRAPDSRTGNTIYF.